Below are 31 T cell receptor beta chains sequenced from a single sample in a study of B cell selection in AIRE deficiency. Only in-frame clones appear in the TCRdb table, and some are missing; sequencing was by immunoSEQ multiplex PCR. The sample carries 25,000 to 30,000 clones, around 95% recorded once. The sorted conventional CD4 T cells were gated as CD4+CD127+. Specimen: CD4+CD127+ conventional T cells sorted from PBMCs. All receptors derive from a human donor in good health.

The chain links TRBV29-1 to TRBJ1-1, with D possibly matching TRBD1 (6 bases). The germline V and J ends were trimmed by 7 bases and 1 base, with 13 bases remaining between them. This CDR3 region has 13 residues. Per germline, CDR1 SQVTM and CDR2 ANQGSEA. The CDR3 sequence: CSGWGPQNTEAFF. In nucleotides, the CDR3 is TGCAGCGGGTGGGGGCCGCAGAACACTGAAGCTTTCTTT.

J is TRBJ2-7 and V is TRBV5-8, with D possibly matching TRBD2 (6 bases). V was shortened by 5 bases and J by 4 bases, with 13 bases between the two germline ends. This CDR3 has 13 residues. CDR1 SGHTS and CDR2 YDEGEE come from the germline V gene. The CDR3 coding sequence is TGTGCCAGCAGGCCTAGCGTGGATTACGAGCAGTACTTC. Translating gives CASRPSVDYEQYF.

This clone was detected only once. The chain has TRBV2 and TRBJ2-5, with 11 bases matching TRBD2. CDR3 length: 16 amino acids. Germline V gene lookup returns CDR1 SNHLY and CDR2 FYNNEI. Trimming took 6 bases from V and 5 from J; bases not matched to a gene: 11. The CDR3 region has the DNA TGTGCCAGCAGCGTCTCCAGGATAGCGGGGGGGGAGACCCAGTACTTC. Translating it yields CASSVSRIAGGETQYF.

The CDR3 coding sequence is TGTGCCAGCAGCAGAGGTATGAACACTGAAGCTTTCTTT. Residues: CASSRGMNTEAFF. The chain is built from TRBV5-8 and TRBJ1-1; no clear D. The CDR3 has 13 amino acids. V shed 4 bases and J shed 0 bases, with 7 bases lying between them. Germline V CDR1 and CDR2: SGHTS, YDEGEE. Using reference TRBV5-8 and TRBJ1-1 for the parts outside the CDR3, the full variable domain is EAGVTQSPTHLIKTRGQQATLRCSPISGHTSVYWYQQALGLGLQFLLWYDEGEERNRGNFPPRFSGRQFPNYSSELNVNALELEDSALYLCASSRGMNTEAFFGQGTRLTVV.

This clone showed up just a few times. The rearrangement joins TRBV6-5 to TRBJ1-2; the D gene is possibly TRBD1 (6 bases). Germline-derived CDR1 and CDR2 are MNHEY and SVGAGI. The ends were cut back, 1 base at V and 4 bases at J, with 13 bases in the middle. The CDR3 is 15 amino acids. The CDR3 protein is CASSYFIQGSYGYTF. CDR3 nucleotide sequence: TGTGCCAGCAGTTACTTCATACAGGGAAGCTATGGCTACACCTTC.

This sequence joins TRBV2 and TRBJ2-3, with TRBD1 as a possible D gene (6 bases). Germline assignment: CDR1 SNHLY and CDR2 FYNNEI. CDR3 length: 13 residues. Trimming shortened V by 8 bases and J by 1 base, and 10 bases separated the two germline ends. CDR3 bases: TGTGCCAGCCGCCGACAGGGCACAGATACGCAGTATTTT. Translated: CASRRQGTDTQYF.

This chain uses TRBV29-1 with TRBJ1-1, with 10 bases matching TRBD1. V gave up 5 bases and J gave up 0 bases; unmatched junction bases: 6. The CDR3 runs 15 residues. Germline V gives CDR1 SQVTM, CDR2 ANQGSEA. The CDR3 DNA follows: TGCAGCGTTCCGACAGGGGGCATTATGAACACTGAAGCTTTCTTT. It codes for CSVPTGGIMNTEAFF.

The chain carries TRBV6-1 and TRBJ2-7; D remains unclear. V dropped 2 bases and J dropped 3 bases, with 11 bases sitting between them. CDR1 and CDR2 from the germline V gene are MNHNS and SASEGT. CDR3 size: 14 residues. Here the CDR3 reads CASSELEGYYEQYF. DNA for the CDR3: TGTGCCAGCAGTGAACTAGAAGGGTACTACGAGCAGTACTTC.

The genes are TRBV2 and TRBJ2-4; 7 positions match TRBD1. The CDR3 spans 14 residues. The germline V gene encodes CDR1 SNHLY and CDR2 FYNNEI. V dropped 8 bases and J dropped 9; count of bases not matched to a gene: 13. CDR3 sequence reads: CASSPTGLVSIQYF. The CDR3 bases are TGTGCCAGCTCACCGACAGGGTTGGTAAGCATTCAGTACTTC.

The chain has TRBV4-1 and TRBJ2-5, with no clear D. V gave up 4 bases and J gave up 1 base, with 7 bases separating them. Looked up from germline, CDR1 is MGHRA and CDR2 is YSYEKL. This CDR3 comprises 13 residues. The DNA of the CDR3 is TGCGCCAGCAGCCTTGGGATCCAAGAGACCCAGTACTTC. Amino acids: CASSLGIQETQYF.

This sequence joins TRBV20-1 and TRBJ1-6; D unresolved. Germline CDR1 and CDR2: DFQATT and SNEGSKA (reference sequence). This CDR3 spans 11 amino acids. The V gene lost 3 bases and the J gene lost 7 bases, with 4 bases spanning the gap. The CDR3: CSARGNSPLHF. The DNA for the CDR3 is TGCAGTGCTAGGGGCAATTCACCCCTCCACTTT.

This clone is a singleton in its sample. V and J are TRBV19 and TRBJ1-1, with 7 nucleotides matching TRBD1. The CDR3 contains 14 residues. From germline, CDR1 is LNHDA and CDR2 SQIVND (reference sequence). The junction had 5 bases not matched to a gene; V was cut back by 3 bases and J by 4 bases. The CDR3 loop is CASSISQGVTEAFF. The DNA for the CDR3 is TGTGCCAGTAGTATCTCCCAGGGGGTCACTGAAGCTTTCTTT.

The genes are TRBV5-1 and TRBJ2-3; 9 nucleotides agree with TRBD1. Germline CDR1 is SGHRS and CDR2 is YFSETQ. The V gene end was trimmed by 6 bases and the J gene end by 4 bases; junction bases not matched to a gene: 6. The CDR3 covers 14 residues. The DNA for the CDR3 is TGCGCCAGCAAGACAGGGGGAGGACCAGATACGCAGTATTTT. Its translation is CASKTGGGPDTQYF.

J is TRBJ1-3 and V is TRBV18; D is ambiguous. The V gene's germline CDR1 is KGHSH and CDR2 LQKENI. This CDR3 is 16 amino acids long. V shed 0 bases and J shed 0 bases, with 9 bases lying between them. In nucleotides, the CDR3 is TGTGCCAGCTCACCACCGAAGCTATTCTCTGGAAACACCATATATTTT. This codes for CASSPPKLFSGNTIYF.

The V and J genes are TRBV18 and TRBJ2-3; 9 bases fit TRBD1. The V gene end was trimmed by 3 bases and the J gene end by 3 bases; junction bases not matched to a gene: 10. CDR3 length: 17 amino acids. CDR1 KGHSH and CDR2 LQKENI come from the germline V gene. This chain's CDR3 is CASSPLPGQGGTDTQYF. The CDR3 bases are TGTGCCAGCTCACCTTTACCGGGACAGGGTGGAACAGATACGCAGTATTTT.

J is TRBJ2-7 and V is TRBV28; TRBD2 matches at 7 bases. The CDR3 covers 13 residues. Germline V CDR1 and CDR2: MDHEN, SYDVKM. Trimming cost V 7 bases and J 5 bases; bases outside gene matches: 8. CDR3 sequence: CASKMGGSHEQYF. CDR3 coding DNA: TGTGCCAGCAAAATGGGGGGGTCTCACGAGCAGTACTTC.

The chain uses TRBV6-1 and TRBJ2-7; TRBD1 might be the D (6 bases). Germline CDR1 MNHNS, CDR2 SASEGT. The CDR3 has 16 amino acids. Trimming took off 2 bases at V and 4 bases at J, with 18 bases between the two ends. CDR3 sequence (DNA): TGTGCCAGCAGTGAATGGTCACAGGGCGGATCTTACGAGCAGTACTTC. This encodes CASSEWSQGGSYEQYF.

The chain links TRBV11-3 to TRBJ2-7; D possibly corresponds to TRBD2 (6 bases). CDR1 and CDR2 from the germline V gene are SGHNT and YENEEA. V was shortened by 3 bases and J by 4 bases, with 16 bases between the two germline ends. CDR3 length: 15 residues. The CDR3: CASSFQLGSAYEQYF. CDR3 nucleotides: TGTGCCAGCAGCTTCCAGCTCGGGAGTGCTTACGAGCAGTACTTC. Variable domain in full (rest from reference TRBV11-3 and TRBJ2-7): EAGVVQSPRYKIIEKKQPVAFWCNPISGHNTLYWYLQNLGQGPELLIRYENEEAVDDSQLPKDRFSAERLKGVDSTLKIQPAELGDSAVYLCASSFQLGSAYEQYFGPGTRLTVT.

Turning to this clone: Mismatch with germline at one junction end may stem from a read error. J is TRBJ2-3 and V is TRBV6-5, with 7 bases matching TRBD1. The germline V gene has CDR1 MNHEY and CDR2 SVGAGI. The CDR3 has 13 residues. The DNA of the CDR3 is TGTGCCAGCAGTTACCCGGGGACAGCTACGCAGTATTTT. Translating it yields CASSYPGTATQYF.

CDR3 residues: CASSSLVAGGYNEQFF. The CDR3 nucleotides read TGTGCCAGCAGCTCCCTGGTGGCGGGAGGCTACAATGAGCAGTTCTTC. The genes are TRBV11-2 and TRBJ2-1; 8 bases fit TRBD2. This CDR3 comprises 16 residues. With 4 bases clipped from V and 3 bases from J, the junction kept 8 bases outside the gene matches. Germline CDR1 is SGHAT and CDR2 is FQNNGV.

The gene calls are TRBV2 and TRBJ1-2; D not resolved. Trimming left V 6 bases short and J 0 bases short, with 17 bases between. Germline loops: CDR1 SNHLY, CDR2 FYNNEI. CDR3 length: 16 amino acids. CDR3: CASSADITRANYGYTF. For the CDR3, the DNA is TGTGCCAGCAGCGCCGACATTACCCGAGCTAACTATGGCTACACCTTC.

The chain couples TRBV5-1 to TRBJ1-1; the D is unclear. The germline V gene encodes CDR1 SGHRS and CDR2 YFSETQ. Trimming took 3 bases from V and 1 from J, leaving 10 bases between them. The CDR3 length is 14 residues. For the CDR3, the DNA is TGCGCCAGCAGCTCGCGCCCGGAGAACACTGAAGCTTTCTTT. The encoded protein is CASSSRPENTEAFF.

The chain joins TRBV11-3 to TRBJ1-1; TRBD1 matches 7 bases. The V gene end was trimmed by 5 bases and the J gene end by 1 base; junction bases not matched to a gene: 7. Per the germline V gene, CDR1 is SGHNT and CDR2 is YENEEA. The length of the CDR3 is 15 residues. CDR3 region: CASSPTGTANTEAFF. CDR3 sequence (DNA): TGTGCCAGCAGCCCTACCGGGACAGCGAACACTGAAGCTTTCTTT.

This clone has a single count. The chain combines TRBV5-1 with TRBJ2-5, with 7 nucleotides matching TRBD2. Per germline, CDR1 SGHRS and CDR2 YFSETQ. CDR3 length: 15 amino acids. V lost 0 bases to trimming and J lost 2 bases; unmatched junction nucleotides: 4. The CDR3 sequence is CASSLANGGQETQYF. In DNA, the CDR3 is TGCGCCAGCAGCTTGGCCAACGGGGGGCAAGAGACCCAGTACTTC.

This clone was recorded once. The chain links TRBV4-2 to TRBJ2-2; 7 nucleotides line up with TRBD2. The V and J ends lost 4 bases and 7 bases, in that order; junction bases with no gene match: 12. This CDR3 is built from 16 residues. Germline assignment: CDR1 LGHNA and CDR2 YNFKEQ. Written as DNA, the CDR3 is TGTGCCAGCAGCCGGGGCGCGGGAGATGATGACGGGGAGCTGTTTTTT. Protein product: CASSRGAGDDDGELFF.

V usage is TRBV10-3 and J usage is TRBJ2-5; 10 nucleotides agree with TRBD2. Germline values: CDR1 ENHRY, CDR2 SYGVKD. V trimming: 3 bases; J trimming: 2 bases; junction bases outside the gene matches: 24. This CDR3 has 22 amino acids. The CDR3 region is CAISERYRVTSGAPVSQETQYF. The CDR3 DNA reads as TGTGCCATCAGTGAAAGATACCGGGTTACTAGCGGGGCCCCGGTAAGTCAAGAGACCCAGTACTTC.

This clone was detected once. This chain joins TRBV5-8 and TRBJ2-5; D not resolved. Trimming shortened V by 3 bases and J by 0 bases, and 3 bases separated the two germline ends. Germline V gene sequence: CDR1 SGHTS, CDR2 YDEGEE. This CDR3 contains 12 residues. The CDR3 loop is CASSSNQETQYF. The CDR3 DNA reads TGTGCCAGCAGCTCCAACCAAGAGACCCAGTACTTC.

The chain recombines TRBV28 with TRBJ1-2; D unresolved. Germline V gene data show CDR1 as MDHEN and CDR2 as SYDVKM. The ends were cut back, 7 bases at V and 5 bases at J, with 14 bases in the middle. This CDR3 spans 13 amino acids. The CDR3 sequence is CASTLGVGYGYTF. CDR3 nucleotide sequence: TGTGCCAGCACCCTTGGAGTGGGATATGGCTACACCTTC.

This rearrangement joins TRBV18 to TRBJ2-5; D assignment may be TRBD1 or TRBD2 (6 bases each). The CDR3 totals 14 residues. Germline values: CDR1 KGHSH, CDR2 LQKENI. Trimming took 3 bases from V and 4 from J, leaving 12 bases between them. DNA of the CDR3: TGTGCCAGCTCACCGCTACAGGGAGGAGAGACCCAGTACTTC. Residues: CASSPLQGGETQYF.

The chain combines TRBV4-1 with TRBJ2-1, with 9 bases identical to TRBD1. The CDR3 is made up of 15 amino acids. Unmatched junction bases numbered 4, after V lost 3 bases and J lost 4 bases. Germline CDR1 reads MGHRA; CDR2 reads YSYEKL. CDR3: CASSQPGQGYNEQFF. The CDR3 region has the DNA TGCGCCAGCAGCCAGCCGGGACAGGGATACAATGAGCAGTTCTTC.

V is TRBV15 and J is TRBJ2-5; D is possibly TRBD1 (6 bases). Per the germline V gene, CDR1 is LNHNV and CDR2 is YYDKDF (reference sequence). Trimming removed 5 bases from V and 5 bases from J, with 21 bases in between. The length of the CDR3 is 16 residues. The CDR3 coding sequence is TGTGCCACCAGCTTTAACGGCAGGGGCAGCTCGGAGACCCAGTACTTC. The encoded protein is CATSFNGRGSSETQYF.